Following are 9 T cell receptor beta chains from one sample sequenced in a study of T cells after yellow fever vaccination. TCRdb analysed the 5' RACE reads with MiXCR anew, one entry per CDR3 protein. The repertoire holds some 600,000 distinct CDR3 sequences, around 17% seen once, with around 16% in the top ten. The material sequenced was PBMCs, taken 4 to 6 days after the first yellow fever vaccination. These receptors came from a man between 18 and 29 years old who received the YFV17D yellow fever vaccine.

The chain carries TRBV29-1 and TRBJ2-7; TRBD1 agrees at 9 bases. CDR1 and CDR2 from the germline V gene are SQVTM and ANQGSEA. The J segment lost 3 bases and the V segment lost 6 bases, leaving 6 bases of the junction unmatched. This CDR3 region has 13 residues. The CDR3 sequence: CSVEGQGVYEQYF. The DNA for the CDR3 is TGCAGCGTAGAGGGACAGGGAGTCTACGAGCAGTACTTC.

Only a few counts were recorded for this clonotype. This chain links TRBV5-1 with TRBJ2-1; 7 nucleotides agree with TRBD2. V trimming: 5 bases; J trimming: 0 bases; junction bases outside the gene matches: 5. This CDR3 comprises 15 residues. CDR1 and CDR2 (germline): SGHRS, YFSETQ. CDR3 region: CASRAGDYSYNEQFF. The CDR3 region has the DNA TGCGCCAGCAGAGCTGGGGACTACTCCTACAATGAGCAGTTCTTC.

CDR3 region: CASSHLGSPYEQYF. CDR3 nucleotides: TGTGCCAGCAGCCACCTAGGATCCCCCTACGAGCAGTACTTC. The rearrangement uses TRBV14 and TRBJ2-7; unclear D gene. Germline V gene sequence: CDR1 SGHDN, CDR2 FVKESK. V was clipped by 3 bases and J by 2 bases, with 11 bases between them. The CDR3 is 14 amino acids.

CDR3 residues: CASSFGTGYSPLHF. The CDR3 DNA is TGTGCCAGCAGTTTCGGGACAGGGTATTCACCCCTCCACTTT. This chain links TRBV28 with TRBJ1-6, with TRBD1 matching over 9 bases. V trimming: 3 bases; J trimming: 8 bases; junction bases outside the gene matches: 2. CDR1 and CDR2 from the germline V gene are MDHEN and SYDVKM. There are 14 residues in the CDR3. Supplemented by reference TRBV28 and TRBJ1-6, the full variable domain reads DVKVTQSSRYLVKRTGEKVFLECVQDMDHENMFWYRQDPGLGLRLIYFSYDVKMKEKGDIPEGYSVSREKKERFSLILESASTNQTSMYLCASSFGTGYSPLHFGNGTRLTVT.

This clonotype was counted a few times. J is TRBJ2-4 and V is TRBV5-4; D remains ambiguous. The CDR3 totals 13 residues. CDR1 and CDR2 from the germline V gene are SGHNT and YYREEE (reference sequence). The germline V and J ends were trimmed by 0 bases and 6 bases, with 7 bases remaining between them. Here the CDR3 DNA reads TGTGCCAGCAGCTTGGGGACGGTAAACATTCAGTACTTC. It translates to CASSLGTVNIQYF.

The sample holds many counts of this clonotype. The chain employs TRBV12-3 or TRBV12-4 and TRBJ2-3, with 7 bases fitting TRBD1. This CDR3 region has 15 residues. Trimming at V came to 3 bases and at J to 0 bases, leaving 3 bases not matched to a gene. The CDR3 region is CASSLGDSSTDTQYF. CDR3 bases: TGTGCCAGCAGTTTGGGGGACAGCAGCACAGATACGCAGTATTTT.

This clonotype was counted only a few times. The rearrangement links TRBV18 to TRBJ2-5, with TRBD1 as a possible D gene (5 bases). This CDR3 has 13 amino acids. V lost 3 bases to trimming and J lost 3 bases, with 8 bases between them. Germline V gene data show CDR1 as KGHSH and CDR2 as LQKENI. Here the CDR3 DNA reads TGTGCCAGCTCACCGACAGAAGAAGAGACCCAGTACTTC. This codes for CASSPTEEETQYF. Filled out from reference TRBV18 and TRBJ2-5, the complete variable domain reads NAGVMQNPRHLVRRRGQEARLRCSPMKGHSHVYWYRQLPEEGLKFMVYLQKENIIDESGMPKERFSAEFPKEGPSILRIQQVVRGDSAAYFCASSPTEEETQYFGPGTRLLVL.

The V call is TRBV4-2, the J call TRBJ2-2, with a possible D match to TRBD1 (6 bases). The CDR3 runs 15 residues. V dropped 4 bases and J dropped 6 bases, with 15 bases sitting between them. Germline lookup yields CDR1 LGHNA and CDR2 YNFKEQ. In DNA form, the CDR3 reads TGTGCCAGCAGCCCACGGACAGATTCGGCCGGGGAGCTGTTTTTT. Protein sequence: CASSPRTDSAGELFF.

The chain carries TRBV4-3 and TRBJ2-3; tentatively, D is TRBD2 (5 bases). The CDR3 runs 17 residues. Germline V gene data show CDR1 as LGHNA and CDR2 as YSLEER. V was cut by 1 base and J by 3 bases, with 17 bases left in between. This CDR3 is CASSQVGSGPGTDTQYF. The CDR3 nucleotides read TGCGCCAGCAGCCAAGTAGGGTCAGGTCCGGGAACAGATACGCAGTATTTT.